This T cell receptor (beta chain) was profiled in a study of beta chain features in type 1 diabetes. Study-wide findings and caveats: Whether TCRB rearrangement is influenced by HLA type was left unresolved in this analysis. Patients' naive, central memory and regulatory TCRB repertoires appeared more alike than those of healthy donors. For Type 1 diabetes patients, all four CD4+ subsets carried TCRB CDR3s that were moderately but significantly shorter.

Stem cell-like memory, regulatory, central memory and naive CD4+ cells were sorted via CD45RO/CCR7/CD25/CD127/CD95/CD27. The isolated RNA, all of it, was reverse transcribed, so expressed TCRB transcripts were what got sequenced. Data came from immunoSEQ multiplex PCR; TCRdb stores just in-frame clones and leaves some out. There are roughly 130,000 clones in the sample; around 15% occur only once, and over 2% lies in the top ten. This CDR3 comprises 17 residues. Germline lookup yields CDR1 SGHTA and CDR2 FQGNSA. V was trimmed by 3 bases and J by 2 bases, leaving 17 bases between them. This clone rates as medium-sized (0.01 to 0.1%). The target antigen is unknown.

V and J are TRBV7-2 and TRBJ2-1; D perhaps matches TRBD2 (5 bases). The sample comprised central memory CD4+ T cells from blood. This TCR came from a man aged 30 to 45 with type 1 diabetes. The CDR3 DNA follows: TGTGCCAGCAGCTTCCCTACGGGCACCGGGGCCTACAATGAGCAGTTCTTC. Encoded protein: CASSFPTGTGAYNEQFF.